The 3 T cell receptor beta chains reported below all come from one sample, sequenced in a study of T-cell memory formation after mild COVID-19. TCRdb itself ran the 5' RACE reads through MiXCR, one entry per CDR3 protein. The sample has some 40,000 distinct CDR3 sequences; 6.1% are singletons. The sequenced sample consisted of PBMCs or a T cell subset sorted from them (not recorded which). The receptor source for this set is an adult who had mild COVID-19 (a few samples of this study predate the infection). Cell type and time point are not known.

The sample holds a few counts of this clonotype. V usage is TRBV9 and J usage is TRBJ2-5; D is possibly TRBD1 (5 bases). There are 14 residues in the CDR3. The germline V and J ends were trimmed by 0 bases and 2 bases, with 8 bases remaining between them. In germline, CDR1 is SGDLS, CDR2 YYNGEE. The CDR3 reads CASSVVGAQETQYF. Here the CDR3 DNA reads TGTGCCAGCAGCGTAGTAGGGGCTCAAGAGACCCAGTACTTC.

This clonotype was picked up many times. The CDR3 protein is CASSNRGNIQYF. Written as DNA, the CDR3 is TGTGCCAGCAGTAACAGGGGAAACATTCAGTACTTC. The V and J genes are TRBV7-8 and TRBJ2-4; 7 positions match TRBD1. Losses at the gene ends were 6 bases for V and 6 bases for J; bases not matched to a gene: 2. This CDR3 comprises 12 residues. The germline V gene encodes CDR1 SGHVS and CDR2 FQNEAQ.

As DNA, the CDR3 is TGTGCCAGCAGAGGGGACAGTTTTCTAAGGGGGGCCAACGTCCTGACTTTC. Translated, it gives CASRGDSFLRGANVLTF. The gene calls are TRBV2 and TRBJ2-6, with 7 bases aligning to TRBD1. This CDR3 has 17 residues. The V gene end was trimmed by 6 bases and the J gene end by 4 bases; junction bases not matched to a gene: 12. The germline CDR1 and CDR2 sequences are SNHLY and FYNNEI.